This T cell receptor beta chain derives from a study of human T cells and chemical hapten exposure. At least ten counts were recorded for this clonotype. The CDR3 is made up of 14 amino acids. Looked up from germline, CDR1 is SGHDN and CDR2 is FVKESK. Trimming left V 0 bases short and J 5 bases short, with 7 bases between. Time point: patch test 2, 6 weeks after DPC sensitization. The treatment: therapeutic diphenylcyclopropenone sensitization with weekly scalp DPC. TCRdb used MiXCR to reprocess the RACE reads, holding one entry per CDR3 protein. The sample contains about 84,000 distinct CDR3 sequences, 10% of which appear only once.

This clonotype originated in a woman aged 50 to 60 with alopecia areata. Some clones in this sample may be carry-over from other donors' samples. The chain employs TRBV14 and TRBJ2-2; weak D call: TRBD2 (6 bases). The sequencing here drew on whole blood, taken in connection with sensitization to the hapten diphenylcyclopropenone (DPC). For the CDR3, the DNA is TGTGCCAGCAGCCAAGAGGGGAGGACCGGGGAGCTGTTTTTT. It encodes CASSQEGRTGELFF.